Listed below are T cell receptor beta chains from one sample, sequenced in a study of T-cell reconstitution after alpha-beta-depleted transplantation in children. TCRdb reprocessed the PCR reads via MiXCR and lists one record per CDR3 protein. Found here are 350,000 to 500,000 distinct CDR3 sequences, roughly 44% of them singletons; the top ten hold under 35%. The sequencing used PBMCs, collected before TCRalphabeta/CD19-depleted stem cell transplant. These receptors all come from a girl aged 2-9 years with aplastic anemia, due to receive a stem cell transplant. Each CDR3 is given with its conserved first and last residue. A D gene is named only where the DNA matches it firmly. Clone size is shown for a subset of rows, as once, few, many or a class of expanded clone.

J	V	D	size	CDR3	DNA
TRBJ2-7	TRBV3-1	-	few	CASSQGRDEQYF	TGTGCCAGCAGCCAAGGACGGGACGAGCAGTACTTC
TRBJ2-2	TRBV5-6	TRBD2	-	CASSLTSGQVTGELFF	TGTGCCAGCAGCTTGACTAGCGGCCAAGTCACCGGGGAGCTGTTTTTT
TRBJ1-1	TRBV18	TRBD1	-	CASSPPPGQGRTEAFF	TGTGCCAGCTCACCGCCACCGGGACAGGGACGCACTGAAGCTTTCTTT
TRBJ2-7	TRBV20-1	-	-	CSARDHPGREQYF	TGCAGTGCTAGAGATCACCCGGGGCGCGAGCAGTACTTC
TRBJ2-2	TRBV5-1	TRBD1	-	CASSFQGAAGELFF	TGCGCCAGCAGCTTTCAGGGGGCCGCCGGGGAGCTGTTTTTT
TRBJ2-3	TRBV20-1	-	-	CSAREPNTDTQYF	TGCAGTGCTAGAGAACCAAACACAGATACGCAGTATTTT
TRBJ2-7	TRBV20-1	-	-	CSATRGISYEQYF	TGCAGTGCTACCAGGGGTATATCCTACGAGCAGTACTTC
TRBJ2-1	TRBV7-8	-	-	CASSLASKGLRYNEQFF	TGTGCCAGCAGCTTAGCTTCCAAGGGACTCCGATACAATGAGCAGTTCTTC
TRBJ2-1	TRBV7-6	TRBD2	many	CASSLAKFSGTSYNEQFF	TGTGCCAGCAGCTTAGCCAAATTTAGCGGGACTTCCTACAATGAGCAGTTCTTC
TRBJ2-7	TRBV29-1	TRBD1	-	CSVARGQGRSGGYEQYF	TGCAGCGTTGCCAGGGGACAGGGGCGATCAGGTGGCTACGAGCAGTACTTC
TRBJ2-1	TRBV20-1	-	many	CSAEGVYNEQFF	TGCAGTGCGGAGGGGGTGTACAATGAGCAGTTCTTC
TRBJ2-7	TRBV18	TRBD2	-	CASSRSREMTSGRSYEQYF	TGTGCCAGCTCACGGTCGAGGGAGATGACTAGCGGGAGGTCCTACGAGCAGTACTTC
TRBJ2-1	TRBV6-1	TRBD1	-	CASRSRDRAYNEQFF	TGTGCCAGCAGATCCCGGGACAGGGCTTACAATGAGCAGTTCTTC
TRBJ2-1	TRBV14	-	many	CASSQGWRGAYNEQFF	TGTGCCAGCAGCCAAGGTTGGAGGGGAGCATACAATGAGCAGTTCTTC
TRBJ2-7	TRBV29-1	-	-	CSVQAATYEQYF	TGCAGCGTTCAAGCGGCGACCTACGAGCAGTACTTC
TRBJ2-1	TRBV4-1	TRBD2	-	CASSPAPLAGASYNEQFF	TGCGCCAGCAGCCCCGCTCCCCTAGCGGGAGCTTCCTACAATGAGCAGTTCTTC
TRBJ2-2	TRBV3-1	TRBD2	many	CASSLRTSIAGELFF	TGTGCCAGCAGCCTTCGGACTAGCATAGCCGGGGAGCTGTTTTTT
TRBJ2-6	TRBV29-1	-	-	CSVVWNSGANVLTF	TGCAGCGTTGTTTGGAACTCTGGGGCCAACGTCCTGACTTTC
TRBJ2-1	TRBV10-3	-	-	CAISVGGNEQFF	TGTGCCATCAGTGTGGGGGGCAATGAGCAGTTCTTC
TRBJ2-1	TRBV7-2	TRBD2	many	CASSLRLAGGPYNEQFF	TGTGCCAGCAGCTTACGACTAGCGGGAGGCCCCTACAATGAGCAGTTCTTC
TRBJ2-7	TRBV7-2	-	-	CASSQVLGAAGEQYF	TGTGCCAGCAGCCAGGTTCTCGGAGCAGCAGGGGAGCAGTACTTC
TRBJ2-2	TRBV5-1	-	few	CASGTSYTGELFF	TGCGCCAGCGGGACTTCTTACACCGGGGAGCTGTTTTTT
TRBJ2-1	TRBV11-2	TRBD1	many	CASSATRLQGGIINEQFF	TGTGCCAGCAGCGCCACCCGATTACAGGGGGGAATCATCAATGAGCAGTTCTTC
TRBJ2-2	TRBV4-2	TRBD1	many	CASSLGQGANTGELFF	TGTGCCAGCAGCCTGGGACAGGGTGCGAACACCGGGGAGCTGTTTTTT
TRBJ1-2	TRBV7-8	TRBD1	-	CASSLGRTGLEFYGYTF	TGTGCCAGCAGCTTAGGACGGACAGGGCTTGAGTTCTATGGCTACACCTTC
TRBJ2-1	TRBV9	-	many	CASSEGSVGYNEQFF	TGTGCCAGCAGCGAGGGGTCGGTCGGCTACAATGAGCAGTTCTTC
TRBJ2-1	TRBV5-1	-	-	CASLRDPYTGNEQFF	TGCGCCAGCCTTCGGGACCCTTATACGGGCAATGAGCAGTTCTTC
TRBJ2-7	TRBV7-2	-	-	CASSLGRGTEQYF	TGTGCCAGCAGCTTGGGCAGGGGAACGGAGCAGTACTTC
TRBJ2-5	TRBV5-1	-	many	CASSLVPQETQYF	TGCGCCAGCAGCTTGGTGCCCCAAGAGACCCAGTACTTC
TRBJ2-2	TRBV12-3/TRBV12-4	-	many	CASGLQGTNTGELFF	TGTGCCAGCGGACTACAGGGGACGAACACCGGGGAGCTGTTTTTT
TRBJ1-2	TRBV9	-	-	CASSATTGSYGYTF	TGTGCCAGCAGCGCTACGACAGGCAGCTATGGCTACACCTTC
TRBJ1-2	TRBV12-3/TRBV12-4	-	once	CASSSRVGGYTF	TGTGCCAGCAGTTCAAGGGTAGGAGGCTACACCTTC
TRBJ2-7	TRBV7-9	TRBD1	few	CASSSGPQGYEQYF	TGTGCCAGCAGCTCAGGGCCACAGGGGTACGAGCAGTACTTC
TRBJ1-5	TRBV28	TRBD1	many	CASSLGGTDQPQHF	TGTGCCAGCAGTTTAGGGGGGACAGATCAGCCCCAGCATTTT
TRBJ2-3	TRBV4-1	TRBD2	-	CASSQLPPGLAVTDTQYF	TGCGCCAGCAGCCAACTCCCGCCCGGACTAGCGGTCACAGATACGCAGTATTTT
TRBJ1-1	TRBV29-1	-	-	CSAHHSYTEAFF	TGCAGCGCTCACCACTCTTACACTGAAGCTTTCTTT
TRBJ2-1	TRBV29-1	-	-	CSVLGGSYNEQFF	TGCAGCGTTCTAGGGGGTTCCTACAATGAGCAGTTCTTC
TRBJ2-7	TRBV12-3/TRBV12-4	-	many	CASSSLGRRNEQYF	TGTGCCAGCAGTTCGCTGGGGAGACGGAACGAGCAGTACTTC
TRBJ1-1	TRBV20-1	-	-	CSARPPLGMNTEAFF	TGCAGTGCTAGGCCCCCTCTGGGGATGAACACTGAAGCTTTCTTT
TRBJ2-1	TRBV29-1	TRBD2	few	CSVDVGLHSYNEQFF	TGCAGCGTTGATGTGGGACTACACTCCTACAATGAGCAGTTCTTC
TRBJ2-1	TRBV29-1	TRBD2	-	CSGRAGTSSYNEQFF	TGCAGCGGGAGAGCCGGGACTAGTAGTTACAATGAGCAGTTCTTC
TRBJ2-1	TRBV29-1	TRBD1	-	CSVEGTGDAYNEQFF	TGCAGCGTGGAGGGGACAGGGGACGCCTACAATGAGCAGTTCTTC
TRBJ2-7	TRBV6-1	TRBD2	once	CASLGLAGTPGEQYF	TGTGCCAGCCTTGGACTAGCGGGGACACCGGGGGAGCAGTACTTC
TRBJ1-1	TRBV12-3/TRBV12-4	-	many	CATGQMNTEAFF	TGTGCCACAGGACAGATGAACACTGAAGCTTTCTTT
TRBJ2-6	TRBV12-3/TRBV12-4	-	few	CASRASQGTTSGANVLTF	TGTGCCAGCAGGGCCTCCCAGGGGACGACCTCTGGGGCCAACGTCCTGACTTTC
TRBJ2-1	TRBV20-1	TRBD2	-	CSARDLEREANEQFF	TGCAGTGCTAGAGATCTGGAGCGGGAGGCCAATGAGCAGTTCTTC
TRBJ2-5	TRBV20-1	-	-	CSAKFPRGILHSETQYF	TGCAGTGCTAAGTTCCCCAGGGGTATTCTTCACAGCGAGACCCAGTACTTC
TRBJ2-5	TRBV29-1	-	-	CSSAFRVLETQYF	TGCAGCTCCGCTTTTAGGGTGCTGGAGACCCAGTACTTC
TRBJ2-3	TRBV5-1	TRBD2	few	CASSLGVTSGSTDTQYF	TGCGCCAGCAGCTTGGGGGTGACTAGCGGGAGTACAGATACGCAGTATTTT